Listed here are 32 T cell receptor beta chains from one sample, sequenced in a study of T-cell memory formation after mild COVID-19 (dated by TCRdb to the early 2020s). The method was 5' RACE. Sequenced on an Illumina NovaSeq 6000. The public reads were reprocessed in TCRdb via fastp at Q25 and MiXCR, keeping in-frame beta chains. Rows are combined by CDR3 protein, so each entry shows the most common genes and DNA. Within this sample are some 450,000 distinct CDR3 sequences, with more than 15% of them counted one time only. The top ten clones comprise around a fifth of the sample. Sequenced sample: PBMCs or a T cell subset sorted from them (not recorded which). All receptors derive from a man younger than 35 who had mild COVID-19 (a few samples of this study predate the infection). The sample titles of this study are shuffled in the database, so cell type and time point are left out; the donor was told from shared clones.

The rearrangement joins TRBV15 to TRBJ1-2; D gene ambiguous. The V gene's germline CDR1 is LNHNV and CDR2 YYDKDF (reference sequence). V gave up 4 bases and J gave up 3 bases, with 15 bases separating them. This CDR3 has 15 amino acids. CDR3: CATSIRTVYDYGYTF. CDR3 coding DNA: TGTGCCACCAGCATTAGGACCGTATATGACTATGGCTACACCTTC.

This clonotype was detected only a few times. The CDR3 spells CASSQESFNTEGFNTEAFF. CDR3 nucleotide sequence: TGTGCCAGCAGCCAGGAGTCATTTAACACTGAAGGCTTTAACACTGAAGCTTTCTTT. V and J are TRBV3-1 and TRBJ1-1; no clear D gene. The CDR3 covers 19 residues. V lost 3 bases and J lost 2, with 25 bases in between. Germline CDR1 reads LGHDT; CDR2 reads YNNKEL (reference sequence).

This chain joins TRBV24-1 and TRBJ1-1, with D possibly TRBD1 on 6 matching bases. The V and J ends lost 0 bases and 3 bases respectively, with 19 bases between them. The germline CDR1 and CDR2 sequences are KGHDR and SFDVKD. The CDR3 runs to 18 residues. The DNA of the CDR3 is TGTGCCACCAGTGATTTGCGAACTAGGGGGGGCGCCGACACTGAAGCTTTCTTT. Residues: CATSDLRTRGGADTEAFF.

There are a few counts of this clonotype. The chain carries TRBV7-8 and TRBJ2-5; possibly TRBD2 for D (6 bases). CDR1 is SGHVS, CDR2 FQNEAQ, per germline. V was shortened by 3 bases and J by 4 bases, with 12 bases between the two germline ends. CDR3 length equals 14 residues. The CDR3 bases are TGTGCCAGCAGCTTCCGACTAGTTCGAGAGACCCAGTACTTC. This sequence encodes CASSFRLVRETQYF.

This clonotype was observed a few times. CDR3 loop: CASSYSYREDTGELFF. The CDR3 coding sequence is TGTGCCAGCAGTTACTCGTACAGGGAGGACACCGGGGAGCTGTTTTTT. J is TRBJ2-2 and V is TRBV6-5; D may be TRBD1 or TRBD2 (6 bases each). Germline V gene data show CDR1 as MNHEY and CDR2 as SVGAGI. The ends were cut back, 0 bases at V and 3 bases at J, with 11 bases in the middle. The CDR3 spans 16 residues.

This chain links TRBV11-1 with TRBJ1-1; D not resolved. V was clipped by 5 bases and J by 0 bases, with 19 bases between them. CDR1 is SGHAT, CDR2 FQDESV, per germline (reference sequence). This CDR3 has 17 residues. CDR3 residues: CASSVPVGVNMNTEAFF. The CDR3 DNA follows: TGTGCCAGCAGCGTCCCAGTTGGGGTTAATATGAACACTGAAGCTTTCTTT.

This sequence joins TRBV27 and TRBJ1-6; the D is unclear. The V and J ends lost 2 bases and 10 bases respectively, with 9 bases between them. Germline lookup yields CDR1 MNHEY and CDR2 SMNVEV (reference sequence). CDR3 length: 13 amino acids. The CDR3 DNA reads as TGTGCCAGCAGTTTAAGGGTAGGCTCACCCCTCCACTTT. Its protein is CASSLRVGSPLHF.

This clonotype showed up just a few times. This sequence joins TRBV6-5 and TRBJ1-4, with D maybe TRBD1 (5 bases). The CDR3 is 15 residues long. Trimming stripped 0 bases from V and 8 bases from J, with 13 bases between. CDR1 and CDR2 (germline): MNHEY, SVGAGI. DNA of the CDR3: TGTGCCAGCAGTTACTCTGGGGGTAGGGCAGAAAAACTGTTTTTT. Translating gives CASSYSGGRAEKLFF.

The sample holds a few counts of this clonotype. The chain joins TRBV7-6 to TRBJ2-3, with 9 bases lining up with TRBD1. CDR1 and CDR2 (germline): SGHVS, FNYEAQ. V trimming: 5 bases; J trimming: 7 bases; junction bases outside the gene matches: 10. The length of the CDR3 is 15 residues. Written as DNA, the CDR3 is TGTGCCAGCAGCGCCCGGGACAGGGTAACAAATACGCAGTATTTT. This translates into CASSARDRVTNTQYF.

The chain employs TRBV5-1 and TRBJ1-1; 7 nucleotides align to TRBD1. Germline-derived CDR1 and CDR2 are SGHRS and YFSETQ. The CDR3 has 14 amino acids. Trimming removed 3 bases from V and 1 base from J; junction bases left unmatched: 3. The CDR3 nucleotides read TGCGCCAGCAGCTATAGACAGGGGAACACTGAAGCTTTCTTT. It encodes CASSYRQGNTEAFF.

This clonotype has a handful of counts. V and J are TRBV11-2 and TRBJ1-3; no firm D call. The ends were cut back, 3 bases at V and 2 bases at J, with 8 bases in the middle. Germline CDR1 is SGHAT and CDR2 is FQNNGV. The CDR3 contains 14 residues. CDR3 nucleotides: TGTGCCAGCAGCTTTATGGCAGCTGGAAACACCATATATTTT. This sequence encodes CASSFMAAGNTIYF.

This clonotype has a handful of counts. The CDR3 DNA reads TGTGCCAGCTCACCACTCGACAGATCTGGGCAGTACTTC. Amino acid sequence: CASSPLDRSGQYF. This chain connects TRBV18 to TRBJ2-7; D might be TRBD1 (5 bases). Germline assignment: CDR1 KGHSH and CDR2 LQKENI. The CDR3 runs to 13 residues. Deletions cut 1 base from V and 9 bases from J, with 13 bases between.

This clonotype was counted a few times. This chain joins TRBV7-9 and TRBJ2-7; 8 bases fit TRBD2. The V gene end was trimmed by 1 base and the J gene end by 4 bases; junction bases not matched to a gene: 6. This CDR3 is 15 amino acids long. From germline, CDR1 is SEHNR and CDR2 FQNEAQ (reference sequence). The CDR3 nucleotides are TGTGCCAGCAGCTTAGTGGGTAGCGGGGTTTACGAGCAGTACTTC. It specifies CASSLVGSGVYEQYF.

The chain links TRBV5-1 to TRBJ1-2, with unresolved D. Germline CDR1 SGHRS, CDR2 YFSETQ. The CDR3 has 14 residues. With 4 bases removed from V and 2 bases from J, the gap between germline ends came to 12 bases. The DNA for the CDR3 is TGCGCCAGCAGCCCCCGGGTGCTGAACTATGGCTACACCTTC. Translation gives CASSPRVLNYGYTF.

J is TRBJ2-5 and V is TRBV24-1; D may be TRBD2 (5 bases). The V gene's germline CDR1 is KGHDR and CDR2 SFDVKD. The CDR3 sequence is 14 residues long. Trimming pared 2 bases from V and 4 bases from J, leaving 10 bases between. The CDR3 loop is CATSDSRVVETQYF. CDR3 coding DNA: TGTGCCACCAGTGATTCGCGGGTGGTAGAGACCCAGTACTTC.

This clonotype came up a few times. The chain links TRBV5-1 to TRBJ2-3; no firm D call. This CDR3 spans 13 amino acids. Trimming stripped 2 bases from V and 4 bases from J, with 8 bases between. Germline V CDR1 and CDR2: SGHRS, YFSETQ. In nucleotides, the CDR3 is TGCGCCAGCAGCTTAGATAACCCAGATACGCAGTATTTT. This sequence encodes CASSLDNPDTQYF.

As for this clonotype: At one of its ends the junction is not consistent with the germline gene, which may arise from a read error. The chain employs TRBV2 and TRBJ1-5; D is unresolved. The CDR3 runs to 12 residues. Germline V gives CDR1 SNHLY, CDR2 FYNNEI. Here the CDR3 reads CSSSERDQPQHF. The CDR3 bases are TGTTCCAGCAGTGAACGTGATCAGCCCCAGCATTTT.

This clonotype was counted only a few times. The chain carries TRBV6-6 and TRBJ1-6, with D unclear. The CDR3 loop spans 13 amino acids. The germline V and J ends were trimmed by 0 bases and 8 bases, with 5 bases remaining between them. The germline gives CDR1 MNHNY, CDR2 SVGAGI (reference sequence). The CDR3 coding sequence is TGTGCCAGCAGTTACTCGAGGGATTCACCCCTCCACTTT. Translated: CASSYSRDSPLHF.

The V gene is TRBV7-9, the J gene TRBJ1-3; D is unresolved. CDR3 size: 15 residues. V lost 4 bases and J 0 bases, leaving 10 bases between the germline ends. CDR1 is SEHNR, CDR2 FQNEAQ, per germline (reference sequence). The CDR3: CASSSRLSSGNTIYF. CDR3 in DNA: TGTGCCAGCAGCTCACGACTTAGCTCTGGAAACACCATATATTTT.

This chain connects TRBV5-1 to TRBJ1-6, with a tentative D call TRBD1 (5 bases). Looked up from germline, CDR1 is SGHRS and CDR2 is YFSETQ. The CDR3 spans 13 residues. V shed 7 bases and J shed 10 bases, with 15 bases lying between them. The CDR3 loop reads CASRDDGASPLHF. In nucleotides, the CDR3 is TGCGCCAGCCGAGACGATGGGGCCTCACCCCTCCACTTT.

The J gene is TRBJ2-7, the V gene TRBV4-3; tentative D call: TRBD1 (5 bases). V was trimmed by 4 bases and J by 0 bases, leaving 7 bases between them. This CDR3 is built from 13 residues. Germline loops: CDR1 LGHNA, CDR2 YSLEER. The CDR3 sequence: CASSRTGSYEQYF. The CDR3 nucleotides are TGCGCCAGCAGCCGAACAGGCTCCTACGAGCAGTACTTC.

The chain employs TRBV24-1 and TRBJ1-2; 8 bases fit TRBD1. Germline assignment: CDR1 KGHDR and CDR2 SFDVKD. V dropped 0 bases and J dropped 1; count of bases not matched to a gene: 9. This CDR3 has 18 residues. The chain's CDR3 is CATSDLDSGQDGNYGYTF. CDR3 DNA sequence: TGTGCCACCAGTGATTTGGATTCGGGACAGGACGGTAACTATGGCTACACCTTC.

The rearrangement joins TRBV19 to TRBJ2-1; D gene unclear. CDR1 and CDR2 (germline): LNHDA, SQIVND (reference sequence). This CDR3 spans 13 amino acids. Deletions cut 5 bases from V and 0 bases from J, with 5 bases between. CDR3 amino acids: CASSYGSYNEQFF. CDR3 nucleotides: TGTGCCAGTAGTTACGGCTCCTACAATGAGCAGTTCTTC.

This clonotype was picked up a small number of times. The J gene is TRBJ2-2, the V gene TRBV11-2; 7 bases are a match to TRBD1. CDR1 and CDR2 (germline): SGHAT, FQNNGV. With V trimmed by 6 bases and J by 0 bases, 4 bases remained unmatched. The CDR3 extends over 15 amino acids. The CDR3 is CASRTGAANTGELFF. In DNA form, the CDR3 reads TGTGCCAGCAGAACAGGGGCCGCGAACACCGGGGAGCTGTTTTTT.

V gene TRBV7-3 combines with J gene TRBJ1-2; TRBD1 agrees at 11 bases. Per the germline V gene, CDR1 is SGHTA and CDR2 is FQGTGA. The CDR3 consists of 16 residues. V lost 5 bases, J lost 3 bases, and 8 bases stayed unmatched. The CDR3: CASSPGSGQGDYGYTF. The CDR3 coding sequence is TGTGCCAGCAGCCCCGGGTCGGGACAGGGGGACTATGGCTACACCTTC.

The chain uses TRBV7-2 and TRBJ1-5; the D is unclear. The ends were cut back, 5 bases at V and 7 bases at J, with 12 bases in the middle. Germline V gene lookup returns CDR1 SGHTA and CDR2 FQGNSA. This CDR3 is 13 amino acids long. The chain's CDR3 is CASSLESRQPQHF. As DNA, the CDR3 is TGTGCCAGCAGCCTCGAAAGTAGGCAGCCCCAGCATTTT.

In its sample, this clonotype was seen many times. The J gene is TRBJ2-1, the V gene TRBV11-3; a possible D gene is TRBD2 (6 bases). Trimming removed 0 bases at V and 4 bases at J, with 10 bases between. The germline gives CDR1 SGHNT, CDR2 YENEEA. CDR3 length: 15 amino acids. The CDR3: CASSLEGTYYNEQFF. Here the CDR3 DNA reads TGTGCCAGCAGCTTAGAGGGGACTTATTACAATGAGCAGTTCTTC.

This clonotype was counted a few times. The chain links TRBV20-1 to TRBJ1-2; D not resolved. The CDR3 has 12 residues. Germline V gene data show CDR1 as DFQATT and CDR2 as SNEGSKA (reference sequence). Trimming took 5 bases from V and 3 from J, leaving 10 bases between them. CDR3 nucleotides: TGCAGTGCTCGTATAATTGACTATGGCTACACCTTC. Its protein product is CSARIIDYGYTF.

This clonotype was recorded a few times. The rearrangement links TRBV20-1 to TRBJ1-1; TRBD1 agrees at 9 bases. Germline-derived CDR1 and CDR2 are DFQATT and SNEGSKA (reference sequence). This CDR3 is 12 amino acids long. J was trimmed by 5 bases and V by 5 bases; bases with no gene match: 3. This CDR3 is CSADRGTTEAFF. In DNA form, the CDR3 reads TGCAGTGCTGACAGGGGGACTACTGAAGCTTTCTTT.

V gene TRBV12-5 combines with J gene TRBJ2-3, with D possibly TRBD2 on 6 matching bases. Germline CDR1 LGHNT, CDR2 FRNRAP. Trimming removed 3 bases from V and 2 bases from J, with 15 bases in between. This CDR3 is built from 16 residues. This CDR3 reads CASGFPSGGLTDTQYF. The CDR3 nucleotides are TGTGCTAGTGGTTTCCCGTCCGGGGGACTCACAGATACGCAGTATTTT.

This clonotype was detected a few times. This rearrangement joins TRBV20-1 to TRBJ2-7, with D possibly being TRBD1 or TRBD2 (5 bases each). Looked up from germline, CDR1 is DFQATT and CDR2 is SNEGSKA (reference sequence). The CDR3 contains 13 residues. V shed 1 base and J shed 7 bases, with 14 bases lying between them. CDR3 bases: TGCAGTGCTAGAGGGTGGGACGGTGGAGAGCAGTACGTC. It specifies CSARGWDGGEQYV.

This clonotype has only a few counts. The chain links TRBV12-3 or TRBV12-4 to TRBJ1-1, with D hard to call. The CDR3 length is 12 residues. V lost 6 bases, J lost 6 bases, and 11 bases lay in between. As DNA, the CDR3 is TGTGCCAGCAGCCTTTATAGTGCTGAAGCTTTCTTT. It encodes CASSLYSAEAFF.